Below are 6 T cell receptor beta chains sequenced from a single sample in a study of Ad26.COV2.S vaccination and SARS-CoV-2 variants. The assay was immunoSEQ multiplex PCR, and TCRdb's table has in-frame clones only and misses some. The table lists some 330,000 clones, about nine tenths of them singletons. Treatment denoted: some 20 received Ad26.COV2.S at low or high dose, single or two shots; roughly 5 received placebo; per-sample allocation not given. Day 63 after the first vaccine or placebo injection was the time point for sampling. Here the sequenced sample was peripheral blood, taken in a trial of Ad26.COV2.S vaccine versus placebo. These receptors were taken from a person aged 18-65 years who received the Ad26.COV2.S COVID-19 vaccine or a placebo.

The chain combines TRBV9 with TRBJ2-3, with D hard to call. CDR1 and CDR2 (germline): SGDLS, YYNGEE. The CDR3 runs 15 residues. V gave up 3 bases and J gave up 1 base, with 12 bases separating them. The CDR3 nucleotides read TGTGCCAGCAGCGCACCCAACGACGGCACAGATACGCAGTATTTT. Protein sequence: CASSAPNDGTDTQYF.

The chain recombines TRBV3-1 (or the pseudogene TRBV3-2) with TRBJ1-2; TRBD1 might be the D (5 bases). This CDR3 is 12 amino acids long. From germline, CDR1 is LGHDT and CDR2 YNNKEL (reference sequence). The V end lost 4 bases, the J end lost 6 bases, and 9 bases lay between the germline ends. CDR3 protein: CASSPGVNGYTF. In DNA, the CDR3 is TGTGCCAGCAGCCCGGGGGTCAATGGCTACACCTTC.

V is TRBV6-4 and J is TRBJ2-1; 8 nucleotides match TRBD1. CDR3 size: 11 residues. Germline values: CDR1 MRHNA, CDR2 SNTAGT. The trim removed 9 bases at V and 13 bases at J, leaving 8 bases unmatched. In DNA, the CDR3 is TGTGCCAGTGGGACAGGCGGGACTCAGTTCTTC. It encodes CASGTGGTQFF.

This chain links TRBV4-1 with TRBJ1-1, with TRBD1 identical over 9 bases. The CDR3 consists of 22 residues. The V gene's germline CDR1 is MGHRA and CDR2 YSYEKL. V shed 4 bases and J 3 bases; nucleotides not matched to a gene: 27. CDR3 DNA: TGCGCCAGCAGCCCGATAGCGTCCCGGGACAGGGAGCATGGTGTTGGTTACACTGAAGCTTTCTTT. It codes for CASSPIASRDREHGVGYTEAFF.

As to this clone: At one end the junction does not follow the germline gene, possibly because of a read error. The J gene is TRBJ1-1, the V gene TRBV12-3 or TRBV12-4, with D tentatively TRBD1 (5 bases). CDR3 length: 13 amino acids. This CDR3 reads CASSLEGNTRSGF. CDR3 bases: TGTGCCAGCAGTCTAGAGGGGAACACCCGCTCTGGCTTT.

The chain recombines TRBV7-6 with TRBJ1-1; D remains unclear. V lost 1 base and J lost 1, with 7 bases in between. The CDR3 length is 14 residues. CDR1 is SGHVS and CDR2 is FNYEAQ in the germline V gene. CDR3 in amino acids: CASSLGGQNTEAFF. For the CDR3, the DNA is TGTGCCAGCAGCTTAGGAGGCCAGAACACTGAAGCTTTCTTT.